Shown below are 26 T cell receptor beta chains from a single sample sequenced in a study of blood T cell repertoires in COVID-19. Data came from immunoSEQ multiplex PCR; TCRdb stores just in-frame clones and leaves some out. The sample shows nearly 100,000 clones, roughly 80% of them seen only once. Specimen: peripheral blood. Every receptor here comes from a woman in her fifties or sixties with acute or convalescent COVID-19.

The CDR3 nucleotides read TGTGCCAGCAGTGACGGCGGCGGACAGCCCCAGCATTTT. Translated, it gives CASSDGGGQPQHF. The chain employs TRBV2 and TRBJ1-5; D remains unclear. Looked up from germline, CDR1 is SNHLY and CDR2 is FYNNEI. CDR3 length: 13 residues. The germline V and J ends were trimmed by 3 bases and 7 bases, with 10 bases remaining between them. Full variable domain (rest looked up from reference TRBV2 and TRBJ1-5): EPEVTQTPSHQVTQMGQEVILRCVPISNHLYFYWYRQILGQKVEFLVSFYNNEISEKSEIFDDQFSVERPDGSNFTLKIRSTKLEDSAMYFCASSDGGGQPQHFGDGTRLSIL.

The chain has TRBV19 and TRBJ1-6, with TRBD1 matching 7 bases. Germline CDR1 reads LNHDA; CDR2 reads SQIVND (reference sequence). The CDR3 has 15 amino acids. V was clipped by 5 bases and J by 5 bases; unmatched bases: 6. CDR3 coding DNA: TGTGCCAGTAGTTCCTCCGGGACAGATAATTCACCCCTCCACTTT. It encodes CASSSSGTDNSPLHF.

V gene TRBV7-3 combines with J gene TRBJ1-1; no definite D call. V lost 5 bases, J lost 1 base, and 8 bases lay in between. The CDR3 length is 13 residues. The germline gives CDR1 SGHTA, CDR2 FQGTGA. For the CDR3, the DNA is TGTGCCAGCAGCACCGCACAGAACACTGAAGCTTTCTTT. This translates into CASSTAQNTEAFF.

The V and J genes are TRBV27 and TRBJ2-1; TRBD2 aligns across 9 bases. The CDR3 consists of 15 residues. In germline, CDR1 is MNHEY, CDR2 SMNVEV (reference sequence). V gave up 4 bases and J gave up 4 bases; unmatched junction bases: 5. The CDR3 DNA reads TGTGCCAGCAGTTCTATTAGCGGGGGTTACAATGAGCAGTTCTTC. Protein sequence: CASSSISGGYNEQFF.

This clone was seen a single time. The V gene is TRBV5-5, the J gene TRBJ1-1; possible D gene TRBD1, 6 bases. The germline V gene has CDR1 SGHKS and CDR2 YYEKEE (reference sequence). V was trimmed by 1 base and J by 0 bases, leaving 19 bases between them. The CDR3 is 18 amino acids. CDR3 residues: CASSLFTTGKFMNTEAFF. For the CDR3, the DNA is TGTGCCAGCAGCTTGTTCACGACAGGAAAGTTCATGAACACTGAAGCTTTCTTT.

In DNA form, the CDR3 reads TGCGCCAGCACCGGGACAGAGAACACTGAAGCTTTCTTT. Translated: CASTGTENTEAFF. This chain links TRBV5-1 with TRBJ1-1; 7 nucleotides agree with TRBD1. The trim removed 6 bases at V and 1 base at J, leaving 3 bases unmatched. There are 13 residues in the CDR3. In germline, CDR1 is SGHRS, CDR2 YFSETQ.

The rearrangement links TRBV11-2 to TRBJ2-1, with 8 bases aligning to TRBD2. CDR1 and CDR2 (germline): SGHAT, FQNNGV. There are 15 residues in the CDR3. The V gene end was trimmed by 3 bases and the J gene end by 5 bases; junction bases not matched to a gene: 6. The CDR3 DNA reads TGTGCCAGCAGCTTGAGTCGGGGGGGTCACAATGAGCAGTTCTTC. Protein: CASSLSRGGHNEQFF.

The rearrangement joins TRBV12-3 or TRBV12-4 to TRBJ1-2, with 7 bases lining up with TRBD1. The CDR3 spans 13 residues. V gave up 6 bases and J gave up 5 bases; unmatched junction bases: 6. The CDR3 bases are TGTGCCAGCAGCGCTGGACAGGCTTATGGCTACACCTTC. The encoded protein is CASSAGQAYGYTF.

The CDR3 DNA reads TGTGCCAGCAGACAGGGGGTCTACGAGCAGTACTTC. Amino acid sequence: CASRQGVYEQYF. The chain employs TRBV2 and TRBJ2-7; 8 bases align to TRBD1. The V gene end was trimmed by 6 bases and the J gene end by 3 bases; junction bases not matched to a gene: 1. This CDR3 is built from 12 residues. CDR1 and CDR2 (germline): SNHLY, FYNNEI. Looking up the rest from reference TRBV2 and TRBJ2-7 gives the full variable domain: EPEVTQTPSHQVTQMGQEVILRCVPISNHLYFYWYRQILGQKVEFLVSFYNNEISEKSEIFDDQFSVERPDGSNFTLKIRSTKLEDSAMYFCASRQGVYEQYFGPGTRLTVT.

The chain couples TRBV11-2 to TRBJ2-3, with TRBD2 matching 7 bases. Trimming took 0 bases from V and 4 from J; bases not matched to a gene: 7. The CDR3 covers 16 residues. From germline, CDR1 is SGHAT and CDR2 FQNNGV. CDR3 sequence (DNA): TGTGCCAGCAGCTTAGATACGGCAGGGAGGGCAGATACGCAGTATTTT. Encoded protein: CASSLDTAGRADTQYF. The complete variable domain, with remaining parts taken from reference TRBV11-2 and TRBJ2-3, reads EAGVAQSPRYKIIEKRQSVAFWCNPISGHATLYWYQQILGQGPKLLIQFQNNGVVDDSQLPKDRFSAERLKGVDSTLKIQPAKLEDSAVYLCASSLDTAGRADTQYFGPGTRLTVL.

The table lists this clone with a few counts. The genes are TRBV5-5 and TRBJ1-6; tentatively, D is TRBD1 (5 bases). This CDR3 is built from 13 residues. The germline gives CDR1 SGHKS, CDR2 YYEKEE (reference sequence). V gave up 4 bases and J gave up 13 bases, with 15 bases separating them. CDR3 in amino acids: CASSELPDSPLHF. The CDR3, as DNA: TGTGCCAGCAGCGAATTGCCCGACAGTCCCCTCCACTTT. Variable domain in full (rest from reference TRBV5-5 and TRBJ1-6): DAGVTQSPTHLIKTRGQQVTLRCSPISGHKSVSWYQQVLGQGPQFIFQYYEKEERGRGNFPDRFSARQFPNYSSELNVNALLLGDSALYLCASSELPDSPLHFGNGTRLTVT.

The sample holds a few counts of this clone. The chain couples TRBV4-1 to TRBJ1-4; D uncertain. V dropped 2 bases and J dropped 4 bases, with 11 bases sitting between them. Per the germline V gene, CDR1 is MGHRA and CDR2 is YSYEKL. This CDR3 has 15 residues. DNA of the CDR3: TGCGCCAGCAGCCAATCGGAGACCCGTAATGAAAAACTGTTTTTT. It is translated as CASSQSETRNEKLFF.

The table lists this clone with a few counts. This rearrangement joins TRBV7-2 to TRBJ2-1; TRBD2 aligns across 9 bases. This CDR3 is built from 15 residues. V shed 2 bases and J 5 bases; nucleotides not matched to a gene: 4. The germline gives CDR1 SGHTA, CDR2 FQGNSA. In DNA form, the CDR3 reads TGTGCCAGCAGCTTACTACTAGCGGGTGACAATGAGCAGTTCTTC. This translates into CASSLLLAGDNEQFF.

The gene calls are TRBV2 and TRBJ2-7; D gene unclear. CDR1 and CDR2 from the germline V gene are SNHLY and FYNNEI. V gave up 7 bases and J gave up 3 bases, with 16 bases separating them. The CDR3 runs to 14 residues. CDR3 coding DNA: TGTGCCAGCAAGCTGGCGGCGAACCTCTACGAGCAGTACTTC. Its translation: CASKLAANLYEQYF. The full variable domain, with the rest looked up from reference TRBV2 and TRBJ2-7, is EPEVTQTPSHQVTQMGQEVILRCVPISNHLYFYWYRQILGQKVEFLVSFYNNEISEKSEIFDDQFSVERPDGSNFTLKIRSTKLEDSAMYFCASKLAANLYEQYFGPGTRLTVT.

The J gene is TRBJ2-2, the V gene TRBV28, with 8 bases fitting TRBD2. Trimming removed 7 bases from V and 4 bases from J; junction bases left unmatched: 5. Germline CDR1 reads MDHEN; CDR2 reads SYDVKM. This CDR3 comprises 14 residues. The CDR3 loop reads CASTGGPGTGELFF. In nucleotides, the CDR3 is TGTGCCAGCACGGGGGGGCCGGGCACCGGGGAGCTGTTTTTT.

The CDR3, as DNA: TGTGCCAGCAGTGTCCAGACAGGTTTCCCAGATACGCAGTATTTT. It codes for CASSVQTGFPDTQYF. V usage is TRBV27 and J usage is TRBJ2-3; TRBD1 might be the D (6 bases). V was cut by 5 bases and J by 4 bases, with 16 bases left in between. CDR1 is MNHEY, CDR2 SMNVEV, per germline (reference sequence). CDR3 length: 15 residues.

This chain uses TRBV2 with TRBJ2-1; D is uncertain. Trimming pared 5 bases from V and 4 bases from J, leaving 3 bases between. Germline CDR1 and CDR2: SNHLY and FYNNEI. The CDR3 contains 11 residues. CDR3 DNA sequence: TGTGCCAGCAGTTCATACAATGAGCAGTTCTTC. It translates to CASSSYNEQFF.

The chain uses TRBV3-1 (or the pseudogene TRBV3-2) and TRBJ1-6; 9 bases are shared with TRBD1. The germline V gene encodes CDR1 LGHDT and CDR2 YNNKEL (reference sequence). The CDR3 totals 16 residues. The V and J ends lost 0 bases and 5 bases, in that order; junction bases with no gene match: 2. DNA of the CDR3: TGTGCCAGCAGCCAAGACGGGACAGGGAATAATTCACCCCTCCACTTT. Translating gives CASSQDGTGNNSPLHF.

V gene TRBV19 combines with J gene TRBJ1-1; tentatively, D is TRBD1 (6 bases). The CDR3 extends over 13 amino acids. The V end lost 8 bases, the J end lost 3 bases, and 13 bases lay between the germline ends. Germline lookup yields CDR1 LNHDA and CDR2 SQIVND (reference sequence). CDR3: CASEGGFYTEAFF. In nucleotides, the CDR3 is TGTGCCAGTGAAGGGGGATTTTACACTGAAGCTTTCTTT.

V gene TRBV7-3 combines with J gene TRBJ2-3; 7 nucleotides align to TRBD1. Trimming took 6 bases from V and 2 from J; bases not matched to a gene: 8. Germline V lookup: CDR1 SGHTA, CDR2 FQGTGA. The CDR3 runs to 15 residues. CDR3 bases: TGTGCCAGCAGGGCAACCGGGACAGCCACAGATACGCAGTATTTT. Protein: CASRATGTATDTQYF. Variable domain in full (rest from reference TRBV7-3 and TRBJ2-3): GAGVSQTPSNKVTEKGKYVELRCDPISGHTALYWYRQSLGQGPEFLIYFQGTGAADDSGLPNDRFFAVRPEGSVSTLKIQRTERGDSAVYLCASRATGTATDTQYFGPGTRLTVL.

The V and J genes are TRBV6-2 or TRBV6-3 and TRBJ1-1; 8 nucleotides match TRBD1. The trim removed 2 bases at V and 3 bases at J, leaving 8 bases unmatched. CDR1 MNHEY and CDR2 SVGEGT come from the germline V gene. The CDR3 is 16 amino acids. CDR3 bases: TGTGCCAGCAGTTACAGGTCAGGGGGCGTGGACACTGAAGCTTTCTTT. Amino acids: CASSYRSGGVDTEAFF.

The V call is TRBV7-9, the J call TRBJ2-2, with 10 nucleotides matching TRBD1. Trimming at V came to 5 bases and at J to 4 bases, leaving 4 bases not matched to a gene. The CDR3 contains 15 residues. The germline V gene has CDR1 SEHNR and CDR2 FQNEAQ (reference sequence). As DNA, the CDR3 is TGTGCCAGCAGCACTGGGACAGGGGTCACCGGGGAGCTGTTTTTT. Translation gives CASSTGTGVTGELFF.

The gene calls are TRBV11-3 and TRBJ1-1; 8 positions agree with TRBD1. J lost 4 bases, V lost 6 bases, and 10 bases had no gene match. The length of the CDR3 is 15 residues. From germline, CDR1 is SGHNT and CDR2 YENEEA. CDR3 loop: CASSYRPTGVTEAFF. The DNA for the CDR3 is TGTGCCAGCAGTTATCGCCCGACAGGGGTCACTGAAGCTTTCTTT. Using reference TRBV11-3 and TRBJ1-1 for the parts outside the CDR3, the full variable domain is EAGVVQSPRYKIIEKKQPVAFWCNPISGHNTLYWYLQNLGQGPELLIRYENEEAVDDSQLPKDRFSAERLKGVDSTLKIQPAELGDSAVYLCASSYRPTGVTEAFFGQGTRLTVV.

V is TRBV7-9 and J is TRBJ2-2; 9 bases agree with TRBD2. V trimming: 0 bases; J trimming: 7 bases; junction bases outside the gene matches: 9. This CDR3 spans 17 amino acids. Germline-derived CDR1 and CDR2 are SEHNR and FQNEAQ (reference sequence). CDR3 bases: TGTGCCAGCAGCTTAGCCCCCGGCGGGGGGGCCCACGGGGAGCTGTTTTTT. Protein product: CASSLAPGGGAHGELFF.

This chain joins TRBV5-4 and TRBJ2-3; TRBD2 matches 13 bases. The ends lost 5 bases at V and 5 bases at J; junction bases unmatched: 11. The V gene's germline CDR1 is SGHNT and CDR2 YYREEE (reference sequence). The CDR3 consists of 17 residues. The DNA of the CDR3 is TGTGCCAGCAGTCGCGGACTAGCGGGGGCCCAGGGAGATACGCAGTATTTT. Translated, it gives CASSRGLAGAQGDTQYF.

The chain is built from TRBV28 and TRBJ1-5; 9 positions match TRBD1. This CDR3 comprises 20 residues. J gave up 0 bases and V 3 bases, and 15 bases lay outside the gene matches. Germline V gene data show CDR1 as MDHEN and CDR2 as SYDVKM. CDR3 protein: CASSFGAPGQGIYSNQPQHF. CDR3 in DNA: TGTGCCAGCAGTTTTGGGGCTCCGGGACAGGGAATCTATAGCAATCAGCCCCAGCATTTT.